These T cell receptor beta chains were read from a single sample in a study of beta chain features in type 1 diabetes. The method was immunoSEQ multiplex PCR; TCRdb's version includes in-frame clones alone and lacks a portion of them. The sample has about 330,000 clones; approximately 9.9% are singletons. Input material: naive CD4+ T cells from blood. The receptor set was obtained from a woman aged 25 to 39 in good health. Both conserved end residues are part of each CDR3. The D gene is left open where the match is weak. Part of the rows lack a size; the others show once, few, many or a class for expanded clones.

NA,TRBV9,TRBJ2-1,NA,TGTGCCAGCAGCCCCAGAAGCTACAATGAGCAGTTCTTC,CASSPRSYNEQFF
few,TRBV5-1,TRBJ2-7,TRBD1,TGCGCCAGCAGCCCTAAGACAGGGAGCTCCTACGAGCAGTACTTC,CASSPKTGSSYEQYF
NA,TRBV7-2,TRBJ2-5,TRBD1,TGTGCCAGCAGCTCTCAAGGACAGGGGGGGCCAGAGACCCAGTACTTC,CASSSQGQGGPETQYF
NA,TRBV18,TRBJ2-3,NA,TGTGCCAGCTCACCCGGTAGCACAGATACGCAGTATTTT,CASSPGSTDTQYF
few,TRBV6-1,TRBJ2-2,TRBD1,TGTGCCAGCAGTGCTCCGGGACAGGTTACGAACACCGGGGAGCTGTTTTTT,CASSAPGQVTNTGELFF
NA,TRBV18,TRBJ1-2,TRBD1,TGTGCCAGCTCACCCGCGAGGACAGGCTTTGGCTACACCTTC,CASSPARTGFGYTF
NA,TRBV29-1,TRBJ2-5,NA,TGCAGCGTTGAAGTCTCGTCAGAGACCCAGTACTTC,CSVEVSSETQYF
few,TRBV27,TRBJ2-7,NA,TGTGCCAGCAGTCCACCCGGGGTATACGTCTACGAGCAGTACTTC,CASSPPGVYVYEQYF
NA,TRBV28,TRBJ2-7,NA,TGTGCCAGCAGTCATCCCCAGGCCTACGAGCAGTACTTC,CASSHPQAYEQYF
few,TRBV2,TRBJ1-3,NA,TGTGCCAGCGGGCAGGCTGGAAACACCATATATTTT,CASGQAGNTIYF
NA,TRBV28,TRBJ2-2,NA,TGTGCCAGCAACTTTCGCGGGGAGCTGTTTTTT,CASNFRGELFF
NA,TRBV5-1,TRBJ2-7,TRBD2,TGCGCCAGCAGCTTGGTCGCGGGAGAGGCTTACGAGCAGTACTTC,CASSLVAGEAYEQYF
NA,TRBV11-2,TRBJ2-2,NA,TGTGCCAGCAGCCATAGCCGACTAGACACCGGGGAGCTGTTTTTT,CASSHSRLDTGELFF
NA,TRBV18,TRBJ1-1,NA,TGTGCCAGCTCACCATTGGACAGCACAATGAACACTGAAGCTTTCTTT,CASSPLDSTMNTEAFF
few,TRBV28,TRBJ2-7,TRBD2,TGTGCCAGCAGTTCGCCTTACGCCCTACTAGCGGCGAGCTCCTACGAGCAGTACTTC,CASSSPYALLAASSYEQYF
few,TRBV6-1,TRBJ1-1,NA,TGTGCCAGCAGTGAAAGGGGGGGCAGGGGCCGCCCTACTCGAGCTTTCTTT,CASSERGGRGRPTRAFF
few,TRBV6-5,TRBJ2-3,TRBD1,TGTGCCAGCACCGACAGGGAGAGGGTTACGCAGTATTTT,CASTDRERVTQYF
NA,TRBV9,TRBJ2-4,TRBD1,TGTGCCAGCAGCCTAAGACAGGGTGCAAACATTCAGTACTTC,CASSLRQGANIQYF
few,TRBV6-1,TRBJ2-7,NA,TGTGCCAGCATACAGTCCTACGAGCAGTACTTC,CASIQSYEQYF
NA,TRBV7-9,TRBJ2-7,TRBD2,TGTGCCAGCAGCCGACCGGGACTAGCGGGGTACGAGCAGTACTTC,CASSRPGLAGYEQYF
NA,TRBV30,TRBJ2-5,TRBD2,TGTGCCTGGAGTGCCCGTCGGACTAGCGGGAGCCAAGAGACCCAGTACTTC,CAWSARRTSGSQETQYF
few,TRBV30,TRBJ1-1,NA,TGTGCCTGGAGACGGCAGGGCAACACTGAAGCTTTCTTT,CAWRRQGNTEAFF
NA,TRBV29-1,TRBJ2-2,TRBD2,TGCAGCGGGATGACAGCGGCGGGGGTTGGCGGGGAGCTGTTTTTT,CSGMTAAGVGGELFF
NA,TRBV6-5,TRBJ1-1,TRBD1,TGTGCCAGCAGTGACAGGGCTATGAACACTGAAGCTTTCTTT,CASSDRAMNTEAFF
few,TRBV20-1,TRBJ2-7,NA,TGCAGTGCTTCTAGCTCCTACGAGCAGTACTTC,CSASSSYEQYF
NA,TRBV30,TRBJ2-7,NA,TGTGCCTGGAGTGTACTGTCTGACAGGCAGTACTTC,CAWSVLSDRQYF
NA,TRBV27,TRBJ2-3,NA,TGTGCCAGCAGGACGCCTAGAGGTGGAGATACGCAGTATTTT,CASRTPRGGDTQYF
few,TRBV25-1,TRBJ1-6,NA,TGTGCCAGCAGTGAATTAGGAGGGCCGATTACACCCCTCCACTTT,CASSELGGPITPLHF
few,TRBV7-2,TRBJ2-7,TRBD2,TGTGCCAGCAGCTTGGGACTAGCGGGGTCCTACGAGCAGTACTTC,CASSLGLAGSYEQYF
NA,TRBV7-2,TRBJ2-7,NA,TGTGCCAGCAGCCCTTCCGATGGGGCTTACGCCTACGAGCAGTACTTC,CASSPSDGAYAYEQYF
few,TRBV7-9,TRBJ2-3,NA,TGTGCCAGCAGCTTACTAGGGGATGATACGCAGTATTTT,CASSLLGDDTQYF
few,TRBV2,TRBJ1-2,NA,TGTGCCAGCAGTGAACAGGGCCCTAACTATGGCTACACCTTC,CASSEQGPNYGYTF
NA,TRBV29-1,TRBJ2-7,NA,TGCAGCGTCGGCCCCAATCGAGGATCCTACGAGCAGTACTTC,CSVGPNRGSYEQYF
NA,TRBV18,TRBJ2-1,TRBD2,TGTGCCAGCTCACCGGGACTAGCGCTAAACAATGAGCAGTTCTTC,CASSPGLALNNEQFF
NA,TRBV7-9,TRBJ2-3,NA,TGTGCCAGCAGCTCGAGACTAAACACAGATACGCAGTATTTT,CASSSRLNTDTQYF
few,TRBV7-2,TRBJ2-5,NA,TGTGCCAGCACGGAGGGGGGGATCCAAGAGACCCAGTACTTC,CASTEGGIQETQYF